The entry below gives a single TCR beta chain sequence along with its context. The entry originates in a study of blood T cell repertoires in COVID-19. About the study: Samples representing acute and convalescent COVID-19 were sourced from the United States, Italy and Spain.

How the authors handled the data: Reference gene primers were amplified, and this amplification served to estimate nucleated cell counts. Assay used: immunoSEQ multiplex PCR; TCRdb lists only in-frame clones, some missing. V and J calls plus clone size are reproduced from that table; the DNA served to infer D and trimming. The repertoire holds about 220,000 clones, with approximately 80% as singletons. This CDR3 contains 16 residues. V was trimmed by 0 bases and J by 5 bases, leaving 17 bases between them. The germline V gene encodes CDR1 SGDLS and CDR2 YYNGEE. The specimen was peripheral blood. This chain links TRBV9 with TRBJ2-5; D gene uncertain. The receptor comes from a human donor in a cohort sampled during active COVID-19. The CDR3 sequence is CASSVGVRGMVETQYF. The DNA of the CDR3 is TGTGCCAGCAGCGTAGGAGTGAGAGGAATGGTGGAGACCCAGTACTTC.